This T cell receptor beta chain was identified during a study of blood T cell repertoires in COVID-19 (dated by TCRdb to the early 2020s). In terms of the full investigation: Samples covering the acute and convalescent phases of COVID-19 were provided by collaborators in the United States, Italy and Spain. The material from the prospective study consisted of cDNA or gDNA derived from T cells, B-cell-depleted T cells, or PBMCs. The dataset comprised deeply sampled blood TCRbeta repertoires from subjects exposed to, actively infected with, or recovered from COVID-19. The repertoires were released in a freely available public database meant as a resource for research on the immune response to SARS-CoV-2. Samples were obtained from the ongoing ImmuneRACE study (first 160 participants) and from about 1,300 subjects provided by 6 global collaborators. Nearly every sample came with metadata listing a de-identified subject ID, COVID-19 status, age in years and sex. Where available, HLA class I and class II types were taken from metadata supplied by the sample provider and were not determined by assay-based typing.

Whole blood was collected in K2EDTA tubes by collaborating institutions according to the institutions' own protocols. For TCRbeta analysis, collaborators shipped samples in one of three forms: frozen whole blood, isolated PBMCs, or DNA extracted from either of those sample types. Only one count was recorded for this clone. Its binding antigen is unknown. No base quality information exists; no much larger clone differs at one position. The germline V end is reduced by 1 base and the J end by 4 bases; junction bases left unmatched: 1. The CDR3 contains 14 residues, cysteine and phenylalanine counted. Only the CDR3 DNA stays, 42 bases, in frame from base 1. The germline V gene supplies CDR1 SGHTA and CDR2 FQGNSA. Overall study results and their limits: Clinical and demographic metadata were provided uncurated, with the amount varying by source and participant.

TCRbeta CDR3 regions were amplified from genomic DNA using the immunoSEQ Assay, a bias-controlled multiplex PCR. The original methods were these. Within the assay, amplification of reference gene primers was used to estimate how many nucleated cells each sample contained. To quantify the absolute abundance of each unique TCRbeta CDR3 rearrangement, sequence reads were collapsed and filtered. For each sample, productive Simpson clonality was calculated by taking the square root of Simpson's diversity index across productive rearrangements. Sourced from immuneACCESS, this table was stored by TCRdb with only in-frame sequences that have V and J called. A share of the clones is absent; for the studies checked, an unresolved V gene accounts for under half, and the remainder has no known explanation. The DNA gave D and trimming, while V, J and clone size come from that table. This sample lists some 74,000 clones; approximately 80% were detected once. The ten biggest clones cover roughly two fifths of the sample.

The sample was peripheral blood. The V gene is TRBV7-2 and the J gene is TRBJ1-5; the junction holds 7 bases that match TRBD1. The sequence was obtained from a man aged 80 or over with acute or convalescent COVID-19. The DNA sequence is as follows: TGTGCCAGCAGCTTAGGGACAGGAAATCAGCCCCAGCATTTT. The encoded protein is CASSLGTGNQPQHF.